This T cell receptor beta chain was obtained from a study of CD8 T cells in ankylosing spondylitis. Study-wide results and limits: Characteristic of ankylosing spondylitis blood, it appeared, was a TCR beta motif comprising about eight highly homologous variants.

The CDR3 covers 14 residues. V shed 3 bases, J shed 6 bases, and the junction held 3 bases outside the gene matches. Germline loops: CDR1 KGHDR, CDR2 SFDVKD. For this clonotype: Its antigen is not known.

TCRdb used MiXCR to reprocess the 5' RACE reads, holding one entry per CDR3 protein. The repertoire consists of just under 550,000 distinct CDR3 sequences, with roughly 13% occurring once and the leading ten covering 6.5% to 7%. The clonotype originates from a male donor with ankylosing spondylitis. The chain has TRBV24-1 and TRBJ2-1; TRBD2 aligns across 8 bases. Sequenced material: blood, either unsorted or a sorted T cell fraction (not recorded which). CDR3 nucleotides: TGTGCCACCAGTGATCCGGGACTAGTCAATGAGCAGTTCTTC. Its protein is CATSDPGLVNEQFF.